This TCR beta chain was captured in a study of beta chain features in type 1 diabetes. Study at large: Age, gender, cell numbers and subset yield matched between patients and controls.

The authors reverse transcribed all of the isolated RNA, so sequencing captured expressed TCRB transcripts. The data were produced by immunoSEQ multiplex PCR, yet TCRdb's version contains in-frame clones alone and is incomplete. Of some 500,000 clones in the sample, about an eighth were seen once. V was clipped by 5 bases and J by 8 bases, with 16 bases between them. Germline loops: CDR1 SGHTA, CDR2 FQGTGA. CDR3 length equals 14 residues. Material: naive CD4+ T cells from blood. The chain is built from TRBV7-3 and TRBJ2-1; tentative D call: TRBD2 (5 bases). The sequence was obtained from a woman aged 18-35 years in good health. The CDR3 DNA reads TGTGCCAGCAGCACCGGGCGGGCGAAGGATGAGCAGTTCTTC. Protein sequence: CASSTGRAKDEQFF.